Following are 11 T cell receptor beta chains from one sample sequenced in a study of untreated major depressive disorder. Assay used: immunoSEQ multiplex PCR; TCRdb lists only in-frame clones, some missing. The repertoire consists of about 20,000 clones, with more than 75% occurring once and the leading ten covering about 5%. The sample comprised CD4+ T cells from PBMCs. All receptors come from a young woman in good health.

The rearrangement joins TRBV6-6 to TRBJ1-1; D is perhaps TRBD1 (6 bases). The CDR3 sequence is 14 residues long. CDR1 and CDR2 from the germline V gene are MNHNY and SVGAGI (reference sequence). The ends were cut back, 7 bases at V and 0 bases at J, with 12 bases in the middle. Here the CDR3 DNA reads TGTGCCAGCACGAGGGGGGAAGTGAACACTGAAGCTTTCTTT. Its translation: CASTRGEVNTEAFF.

The chain employs TRBV19 and TRBJ1-2, with no clear D. The germline CDR1 and CDR2 sequences are LNHDA and SQIVND (reference sequence). V dropped 4 bases and J dropped 4 bases, with 16 bases sitting between them. This CDR3 has 15 residues. The CDR3 DNA reads TGTGCCAGTAGTAGAGGAGGCCTAGTCGGCTATGGCTACACCTTC. Encoded protein: CASSRGGLVGYGYTF.

The chain uses TRBV9 and TRBJ1-4; D gene unclear. V dropped 0 bases and J dropped 5 bases, with 5 bases sitting between them. The CDR3 covers 13 residues. In germline, CDR1 is SGDLS, CDR2 YYNGEE. The CDR3 DNA is TGTGCCAGCAGCGTAGGAGTAAATGAAAAACTGTTTTTT. Protein product: CASSVGVNEKLFF.

The CDR3 DNA sequence: TGTGCCAGCAGGGCGGGACAGGTGGTAGGGGGCTACACCTTC. Its protein is CASRAGQVVGGYTF. V usage is TRBV28 and J usage is TRBJ1-2; 8 nucleotides align to TRBD1. J was trimmed by 8 bases and V by 6 bases; bases with no gene match: 11. The CDR3 runs 14 residues. In germline, CDR1 is MDHEN, CDR2 SYDVKM.

In DNA, the CDR3 is TGTGCCAGCTCACCACCGGAGGGAATCACCGGGGAGCTGTTTTTT. Encoded protein: CASSPPEGITGELFF. The rearrangement links TRBV18 to TRBJ2-2; D perhaps matches TRBD2 (6 bases). The ends were cut back, 0 bases at V and 4 bases at J, with 9 bases in the middle. Germline loops: CDR1 KGHSH, CDR2 LQKENI. The CDR3 runs to 15 residues. Supplemented by reference TRBV18 and TRBJ2-2, the full variable domain reads NAGVMQNPRHLVRRRGQEARLRCSPMKGHSHVYWYRQLPEEGLKFMVYLQKENIIDESGMPKERFSAEFPKEGPSILRIQQVVRGDSAAYFCASSPPEGITGELFFGEGSRLTVL.

The genes are TRBV4-1 and TRBJ2-3; D might be TRBD2 (5 bases). CDR1 is MGHRA, CDR2 YSYEKL, per germline. V lost 0 bases, J lost 0 bases, and 13 bases lay in between. This CDR3 comprises 17 residues. This CDR3 is CASSQDPTRASTDTQYF. CDR3 coding DNA: TGCGCCAGCAGCCAAGATCCCACTAGAGCTAGCACAGATACGCAGTATTTT.

The gene calls are TRBV7-3 and TRBJ2-2; no definite D call. CDR1 SGHTA and CDR2 FQGTGA come from the germline V gene. The CDR3 extends over 13 amino acids. The V and J ends lost 5 bases and 1 base respectively, with 5 bases between them. CDR3 amino acids: CASSPQNTGELFF. CDR3 sequence (DNA): TGTGCCAGCAGCCCACAGAACACCGGGGAGCTGTTTTTT.

The chain employs TRBV5-6 and TRBJ1-1, with no clear D. V lost 1 base, J lost 3 bases, and 10 bases lay in between. Germline V gene sequence: CDR1 SGHDT, CDR2 YYEEEE. The CDR3 extends over 14 amino acids. CDR3 region: CASSLLGFDTEAFF. The CDR3 nucleotides read TGTGCCAGCAGCTTGTTGGGCTTTGACACTGAAGCTTTCTTT.

The rearrangement joins TRBV29-1 to TRBJ2-3, with D tentatively TRBD1 or TRBD2 (5 bases each). The germline V and J ends were trimmed by 0 bases and 3 bases, with 25 bases remaining between them. Germline CDR1 and CDR2: SQVTM and ANQGSEA. The CDR3 runs to 19 residues. The CDR3 protein is CSVEDQVNVRGPGTDTQYF. CDR3 DNA sequence: TGCAGCGTTGAAGATCAAGTAAACGTTCGGGGCCCGGGGACAGATACGCAGTATTTT.

The V gene is TRBV29-1, the J gene TRBJ2-7; 7 bases line up with TRBD2. After removal of 6 bases from V and 4 bases from J, the junction contained 15 bases not matched to a gene. This CDR3 has 15 residues. Looked up from germline, CDR1 is SQVTM and CDR2 is ANQGSEA. The CDR3 reads CSVRGEGTGRYEQYF. The DNA of the CDR3 is TGCAGCGTCCGGGGGGAAGGAACCGGGAGGTACGAGCAGTACTTC.

This clone has more than one count but fewer than ten. The chain carries TRBV4-2 and TRBJ1-6; a possible D gene is TRBD1 (5 bases). CDR1 and CDR2 from the germline V gene are LGHNA and YNFKEQ. Between the trimmed V and J ends, which lost 0 bases and 7 bases, there was a span of 16 bases. The CDR3 consists of 17 residues. The CDR3 DNA follows: TGTGCCAGCAGCCAAGATGCTAGTGAGGGACCAAATTCACCCCTCCACTTT. This translates into CASSQDASEGPNSPLHF.